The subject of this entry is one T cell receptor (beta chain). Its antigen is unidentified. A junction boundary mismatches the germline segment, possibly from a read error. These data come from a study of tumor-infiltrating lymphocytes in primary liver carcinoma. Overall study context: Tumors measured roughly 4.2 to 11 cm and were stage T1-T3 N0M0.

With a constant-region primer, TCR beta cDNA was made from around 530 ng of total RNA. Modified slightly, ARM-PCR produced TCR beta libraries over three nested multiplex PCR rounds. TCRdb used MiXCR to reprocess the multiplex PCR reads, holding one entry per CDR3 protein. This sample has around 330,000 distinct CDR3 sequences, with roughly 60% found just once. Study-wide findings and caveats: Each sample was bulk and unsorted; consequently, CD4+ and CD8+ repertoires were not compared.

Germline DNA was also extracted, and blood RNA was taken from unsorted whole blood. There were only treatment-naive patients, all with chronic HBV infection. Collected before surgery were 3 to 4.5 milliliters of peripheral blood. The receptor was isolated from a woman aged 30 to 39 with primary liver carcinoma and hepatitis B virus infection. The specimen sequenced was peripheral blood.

CDR3 DNA: TGTGCCAGCATCGCCGGGGGGGCCGGGACTAGGTGGACAGATATGCAGTATTTT. It is translated as CASIAGGAGTRWTDMQYF. This rearrangement joins TRBV5-5 to TRBJ2-3; 8 nucleotides line up with TRBD2. The CDR3 consists of 18 residues. Germline V CDR1 and CDR2: SGHKS, YYEKEE (reference sequence).